These T cell receptor beta chains were read from a single sample in a study of beta chain features in type 1 diabetes. The method was immunoSEQ multiplex PCR; TCRdb's version includes in-frame clones alone and lacks a portion of them. The sample records more than 100,000 clones, approximately 9% being singletons. Sequencing was done on a sample of central memory CD4+ T cells from blood. The receptors shown here come from a man aged 25 to 45 with type 1 diabetes. Each CDR3 is given with its conserved first and last residue. D genes are given only for firm matches. Rows give clone size only sometimes, using once, few, many, or a class for an expanded clone.

CDR3aa,CDR3nt,abundance,d_gene,v_gene,j_gene
CASSMRGMVDIQYF,TGTGCCAGCAGTATGCGGGGAATGGTGGACATTCAGTACTTC,few,.,TRBV6-5,TRBJ2-4
CASYRDRGYEQYF,TGTGCCAGTTACCGGGACAGGGGCTACGAGCAGTACTTC,.,TRBD1,TRBV6-1,TRBJ2-7
CASSLSQGNSPLHF,TGTGCCAGCAGCTTATCGCAGGGAAATTCACCCCTCCACTTT,many,.,TRBV28,TRBJ1-6
CASSISGGAIFF,TGTGCCAGTAGTATTAGTGGGGGGGCAATTTTCTTC,.,.,TRBV19,TRBJ2-1
CASSTLEGETQYF,TGTGCCAGTAGCACCCTAGAGGGAGAGACCCAGTACTTC,.,.,TRBV19,TRBJ2-5
CASSQVGTDDNEQFF,TGCGCCAGCAGCCAAGTCGGGACAGACGACAATGAGCAGTTCTTC,.,TRBD1,TRBV4-3,TRBJ2-1
CASSFQAGGTDTQYF,TGTGCCAGCAGCTTCCAAGCGGGGGGCACAGATACGCAGTATTTT,.,TRBD2,TRBV7-2,TRBJ2-3
CASSSSPGADTQYF,TGTGCTAGCAGCTCCTCTCCGGGGGCAGATACGCAGTATTTT,.,.,TRBV7-6,TRBJ2-3
CASSPVQGDEAFF,TGTGCCAGCTCACCAGTCCAGGGCGATGAAGCTTTCTTT,few,.,TRBV18,TRBJ1-1
CASSQDGGWETQYF,TGTGCCAGCAGCCAAGACGGAGGCTGGGAGACCCAGTACTTC,many,.,TRBV14,TRBJ2-5
CASSRQGLDTEAFF,TGTGCCAGCAGCAGACAGGGACTGGACACTGAAGCTTTCTTT,many,TRBD1,TRBV13,TRBJ1-1
CASATSGGQETQYF,TGTGCCAGCGCGACTAGCGGGGGCCAAGAGACCCAGTACTTC,.,TRBD2,TRBV2,TRBJ2-5
CASSPISYSYEQYF,TGTGCCAGCTCCCCGATATCCTACTCCTACGAGCAGTACTTC,few,.,TRBV18,TRBJ2-7
CASSQGGFQPQHF,TGTGCCAGCAGCCAAGGCGGATTTCAGCCCCAGCATTTT,many,.,TRBV4-2,TRBJ1-5
CASRGQGAVNQPQHF,TGTGCCAGCAGGGGACAGGGGGCCGTTAATCAGCCCCAGCATTTT,.,TRBD1,TRBV28,TRBJ1-5
CASQTSGDSDTQYF,TGTGCCAGCCAGACTAGCGGGGACTCAGATACGCAGTATTTT,few,TRBD2,TRBV28,TRBJ2-3
CASSLSGDYEQYF,TGCGCCAGCAGCTTGTCGGGGGACTACGAGCAGTACTTC,few,.,TRBV5-1,TRBJ2-7
CASSTSGGYTF,TGTGCCAGCTCGACAAGCGGCGGCTACACCTTC,.,.,TRBV18,TRBJ1-2
CSVGQTGDSPLHF,TGCAGCGTTGGACAGACAGGGGATTCACCCCTCCACTTT,.,TRBD1,TRBV29-1,TRBJ1-6
CASSLGRGYEQYF,TGCGCCAGCAGCCTAGGGCGGGGCTACGAGCAGTACTTC,.,.,TRBV4-3,TRBJ2-7
CASSPTQGSENEQYF,TGTGCCAGCTCACCGACCCAGGGAAGTGAAAACGAGCAGTACTTC,many,.,TRBV18,TRBJ2-7
CASSSDSPKNIQYF,TGTGCCAGCAGTTCGGACAGCCCAAAAAACATTCAGTACTTC,.,.,TRBV6-6,TRBJ2-4
CATGTGGSGANVLTF,TGTGCTACCGGGACAGGGGGATCTGGGGCCAACGTCCTGACTTTC,few,TRBD1,TRBV28,TRBJ2-6
CASSQEARRGSTGELFF,TGTGCCAGCAGCCAAGAAGCGCGACGGGGGTCCACCGGGGAGCTGTTTTTT,.,.,TRBV4-2,TRBJ2-2
CASSTGTARQETQYF,TGCGCCAGCAGCACAGGGACGGCACGTCAAGAGACCCAGTACTTC,.,.,TRBV4-1,TRBJ2-5
CASSSFNEQFF,TGTGCCAGCAGCTCCTTCAATGAGCAGTTCTTC,.,.,TRBV7-2,TRBJ2-1
CTSSQRRVGGEAKNIQYF,TGCACCAGCAGCCAACGTCGGGTGGGCGGGGAGGCCAAAAACATTCAGTACTTC,few,.,TRBV1,TRBJ2-4
CASSLGAAVQETQYF,TGTGCCAGCAGCTTAGGGGCCGCCGTCCAAGAGACCCAGTACTTC,few,.,TRBV7-9,TRBJ2-5
CASTPPGVDTQYF,TGTGCCAGCACCCCACCGGGGGTAGATACGCAGTATTTT,few,.,TRBV6-5,TRBJ2-3
CASSLQPGHNTEAFF,TGCGCCAGCAGCCTTCAACCGGGACACAACACTGAAGCTTTCTTT,.,.,TRBV5-1,TRBJ1-1
CASTTQPAGGSQETQYF,TGCGCCAGCACCACGCAACCAGCGGGGGGCTCCCAAGAGACCCAGTACTTC,.,TRBD2,TRBV5-1,TRBJ2-5
CASSLPTGELFF,TGTGCCAGCAGCCTACCCACCGGGGAGCTGTTTTTT,.,.,TRBV11-1,TRBJ2-2
CASSGTGVGYEQYF,TGCGCCAGCAGCGGAACAGGGGTCGGCTACGAGCAGTACTTC,few,TRBD1,TRBV5-1,TRBJ2-7
CASSLDTHTGELFF,TGTGCCAGCAGCTTGGACACCCACACCGGGGAGCTGTTTTTT,.,.,TRBV7-3,TRBJ2-2
CASSPGGQGHTGELFF,TGTGCCAGCAGTCCCGGTGGCCAGGGCCACACCGGGGAGCTGTTTTTT,few,.,TRBV28,TRBJ2-2
CASSAYGSRNSPLHF,TGTGCCAGTAGTGCTTACGGGAGCCGAAATTCACCCCTCCACTTT,few,.,TRBV19,TRBJ1-6
CASSTGKGPYEQYF,TGTGCCAGTAGCACAGGGAAGGGACCCTACGAGCAGTACTTC,.,.,TRBV19,TRBJ2-7
CASRTGFSGANVLTF,TGTGCCAGTCGTACAGGGTTCTCTGGGGCCAACGTCCTGACTTTC,few,.,TRBV19,TRBJ2-6
CASSPTGQGYDYGYTF,TGTGCCAGCTCACCCACCGGACAGGGGTACGACTATGGCTACACCTTC,few,TRBD1,TRBV18,TRBJ1-2
CASSAGGSPLHF,TGTGCCAGCAGCGCAGGGGGGTCACCCCTCCACTTT,few,TRBD1,TRBV9,TRBJ1-6
CATSTGGYTDTQYF,TGTGCCACCAGTACCGGGGGTTACACAGATACGCAGTATTTT,few,.,TRBV15,TRBJ2-3
CASRGVREGNQPQHF,TGTGCCAGCAGAGGTGTCAGGGAAGGCAATCAGCCCCAGCATTTT,few,.,TRBV2,TRBJ1-5
CSVAGTSLGEQYF,TGCAGCGTTGCCGGGACTAGCCTCGGCGAGCAGTACTTC,.,TRBD2,TRBV29-1,TRBJ2-7
CASRLRGGREAFF,TGCGCCAGCAGACTACGGGGGGGTCGGGAAGCTTTCTTT,few,.,TRBV5-1,TRBJ1-1
CASSPTGASSYNSPLHF,TGTGCCAGCTCACCCACAGGGGCTAGCTCCTATAATTCACCCCTCCACTTT,.,TRBD1,TRBV18,TRBJ1-6
CASRRSGNQPQHF,TGTGCCAGCAGAAGGAGCGGGAATCAGCCCCAGCATTTT,.,.,TRBV6-5,TRBJ1-5
CASSLILLANQPQHF,TGTGCCAGCAGCTTAATCCTTCTGGCCAATCAGCCCCAGCATTTT,.,.,TRBV7-2,TRBJ1-5
CASSWPGRTGELFF,TGCGCCAGCAGCTGGCCGGGTAGGACCGGGGAGCTGTTTTTT,few,.,TRBV4-1,TRBJ2-2
CASSPRDTDTEAFF,TGTGCCAGCTCACCAAGGGACACCGACACTGAAGCTTTCTTT,few,.,TRBV18,TRBJ1-1
CASGTQQSNEQFF,TGTGCCAGTGGGACTCAGCAATCCAATGAGCAGTTCTTC,.,.,TRBV10-3,TRBJ2-1
CATSRGGSSYNEQFF,TGTGCCACCAGCAGGGGGGGGAGCTCCTACAATGAGCAGTTCTTC,few,TRBD2,TRBV15,TRBJ2-1
CASSPRTDQAFF,TGTGCCAGCAGCCCACGGACAGACCAAGCTTTCTTT,many,.,TRBV7-9,TRBJ1-1